The 3 T cell receptor beta chains below come from one sample, sequenced in a study of technical replicates of blood from a few donors. The table came from immunoSEQ multiplex PCR; TCRdb's copy has only in-frame clones and leaves some out. This table holds tens of thousands of clones, roughly 97% found once. Material: T cells isolated from PBMCs. The receptors derive from a human donor in good health.

The CDR3 protein is CASSLQQASYEQYF. CDR3 sequence (DNA): TGTGCCAGCAGTTTACAGCAGGCCTCCTACGAGCAGTACTTC. This chain joins TRBV6-5 and TRBJ2-7, with unresolved D. Germline V gene data show CDR1 as MNHEY and CDR2 as SVGAGI. V shed 4 bases and J shed 0 bases, with 10 bases lying between them. CDR3 length: 14 residues.

V is TRBV4-1 and J is TRBJ1-6; tentatively, D is TRBD1 (5 bases). Germline V gene data show CDR1 as MGHRA and CDR2 as YSYEKL. The CDR3 length is 15 residues. The V end lost 3 bases, the J end lost 4 bases, and 10 bases lay between the germline ends. The CDR3 bases are TGCGCCAGCAGCCAGGTAGACAGTTATAATTCACCCCTCCACTTT. Its protein is CASSQVDSYNSPLHF.

This rearrangement joins TRBV6-1 to TRBJ1-1; D ambiguous. The germline V and J ends were trimmed by 7 bases and 2 bases, with 14 bases remaining between them. This CDR3 has 14 amino acids. In germline, CDR1 is MNHNS, CDR2 SASEGT. The chain's CDR3 is CASTPLAENTEAFF. The CDR3 DNA is TGTGCCAGCACCCCCCTGGCCGAAAACACTGAAGCTTTCTTT.